Following are 10 T cell receptor beta chains from one sample sequenced in a study of post-analysis software for immune sequencing data. Findings and caveats of the study: Controls showed lower frequencies than patients for several TRBV segments, and TRBV5-6, TRBV5-1 and TRBV20-1 were among these.

The TCR beta cDNA libraries carried unique molecular identifiers. TCRdb recomputed calls from the PCR reads with MiXCR, one row per CDR3 protein. This sample has a few hundred thousand distinct CDR3 sequences, with approximately 33% found just once. These receptors are not linked to any known antigen. Specimen: blood. The source of these receptors is a girl aged 5-17 years with multiple sclerosis.

V is TRBV10-3 and J is TRBJ2-2; tentatively, D is TRBD1 (6 bases). V gave up 6 bases and J gave up 8 bases, with 16 bases separating them. The CDR3 is 14 residues long. Germline V gene lookup returns CDR1 ENHRY and CDR2 SYGVKD. CDR3 bases: TGTGCCATCAGCGACAGGTGGGGAAAAGGGGAGCTGTTTTTT. Amino acid sequence: CAISDRWGKGELFF.

The chain carries TRBV20-1 and TRBJ1-2; D remains ambiguous. The ends were cut back, 4 bases at V and 0 bases at J, with 15 bases in the middle. The germline CDR1 and CDR2 sequences are DFQATT and SNEGSKA (reference sequence). The CDR3 runs 15 residues. CDR3 in DNA: TGCAGTGCTACCCCTCTATTCCTAGCTAACTATGGCTACACCTTC. Amino acids: CSATPLFLANYGYTF.

V is TRBV27 and J is TRBJ2-4, with D perhaps TRBD1 or TRBD2 (5 bases each). The CDR3 spans 16 residues. Germline CDR1 is MNHEY and CDR2 is SMNVEV (reference sequence). V shed 5 bases and J shed 1 base, with 15 bases lying between them. The CDR3 region has the DNA TGTGCCAGCAGTCCATACCCCGGGGCGGCCAAAAACATTCAGTACTTC. Its translation: CASSPYPGAAKNIQYF.

This chain's CDR3 is CASSRVTEGTEAFF. DNA of the CDR3: TGTGCCAGCAGTCGCGTTACGGAGGGAACTGAAGCTTTCTTT. This chain joins TRBV5-5 and TRBJ1-1; D remains unclear. The germline V gene encodes CDR1 SGHKS and CDR2 YYEKEE (reference sequence). The CDR3 loop spans 14 amino acids. Trimming took off 5 bases at V and 5 bases at J, with 16 bases between the two ends.

The chain has TRBV10-3 and TRBJ2-3, with 13 bases aligning to TRBD2. The length of the CDR3 is 14 residues. The V segment lost 10 bases and the J segment 3 bases; nucleotides outside the gene matches: 4. Germline CDR1 and CDR2: ENHRY and SYGVKD. Written as DNA, the CDR3 is TGTGCCAGCAAACTAGCGGGGGGGACAGATACGCAGTATTTT. Protein: CASKLAGGTDTQYF.

This clonotype was picked up many times. The gene calls are TRBV20-1 and TRBJ2-5; tentative D call: TRBD1 (6 bases). V was trimmed by 1 base and J by 2 bases, leaving 14 bases between them. The CDR3 totals 15 residues. Looked up from germline, CDR1 is DFQATT and CDR2 is SNEGSKA (reference sequence). The DNA of the CDR3 is TGCAGTGCTAGAGTCGTACCAGGGGTTCAAGAGACCCAGTACTTC. Protein sequence: CSARVVPGVQETQYF.

The rearrangement links TRBV12-3 or TRBV12-4 to TRBJ2-7; tentative D call: TRBD1 (5 bases). V was clipped by 4 bases and J by 5 bases, with 12 bases between them. The CDR3 has 13 residues. CDR3 amino acids: CASSWGSSDEQYF. The CDR3 DNA reads as TGTGCCAGCAGTTGGGGCTCCTCGGACGAGCAGTACTTC.

This clonotype was seen only a few times. This chain connects TRBV4-1 to TRBJ1-5, with D unclear. Trimming pared 4 bases from V and 0 bases from J, leaving 10 bases between. CDR1 and CDR2 from the germline V gene are MGHRA and YSYEKL. The CDR3 covers 15 residues. DNA of the CDR3: TGCGCCAGCAGCCTTTACAGCCTTAGCAATCAGCCCCAGCATTTT. This encodes CASSLYSLSNQPQHF.

The rearrangement uses TRBV4-1 and TRBJ2-3; the D is unclear. The CDR3 is 17 amino acids. The V and J ends lost 4 bases and 2 bases respectively, with 19 bases between them. CDR1 and CDR2 from the germline V gene are MGHRA and YSYEKL. The CDR3, as DNA: TGCGCCAGCAGCCTTTTGTGGCTTAGCCAGGTCACAGATACGCAGTATTTT. Translated, it gives CASSLLWLSQVTDTQYF.

The chain employs TRBV5-4 and TRBJ1-1, with D perhaps TRBD1 (5 bases). The CDR3 loop spans 14 amino acids. The V gene's germline CDR1 is SGHNT and CDR2 YYREEE (reference sequence). Trimming cost V 0 bases and J 7 bases, with 13 bases left between them. CDR3 region: CASSLAGGKVEAFF. CDR3 in DNA: TGTGCCAGCAGCTTGGCCGGGGGGAAGGTTGAAGCTTTCTTT. The full variable domain, rest sourced from reference TRBV5-4 and TRBJ1-1, is ETGVTQSPTHLIKTRGQQVTLRCSSQSGHNTVSWYQQALGQGPQFIFQYYREEENGRGNFPPRFSGLQFPNYSSELNVNALELDDSALYLCASSLAGGKVEAFFGQGTRLTVV.